Below, one T cell receptor beta chain is given with its context. The target antigen is unknown. Trimming took 0 bases from V and 4 from J; bases not matched to a gene: 9. Germline lookup yields CDR1 LNHDA and CDR2 SQIVND (reference sequence). This CDR3 has 18 amino acids. Method: immunoSEQ multiplex PCR; TCRdb's copy keeps in-frame clones and lacks some. The sample contains around 83,000 clones, more than 85% of which appear only once. This entry comes from a study of OX40 agonist ivuxolimab in advanced cancers. In the study overall: An agonistic anti-OX40 (CD134) antibody, ivuxolimab, was used to treat the patients. Regarding the study as a whole: In the 0.1 to 3.0 mg/kg range, CD4+ and CD8+ blood T cells had expanded clonally by week 6.

The receptor was derived from an adult with an advanced solid tumor such as melanoma, head and neck, liver or kidney cancer. V usage is TRBV19 and J usage is TRBJ1-5; 10 bases match TRBD1. Here the sequenced sample was CD4+ or CD8+ T cells sorted from blood, taken in a trial of the OX40 agonist ivuxolimab. DNA for the CDR3: TGTGCCAGTAGTATAGAAAGGTGGGGGACAGGGGTTAATCAGCCCCAGCATTTT. Protein product: CASSIERWGTGVNQPQHF.